The present entry profiles one T cell receptor (beta chain) with its context. The table came from immunoSEQ multiplex PCR; TCRdb's copy has only in-frame clones and leaves some out. The data contain approximately 250,000 clones, 85% to 90% of them singletons. This sample was taken from a study of blood T cell repertoires in COVID-19. The length of the CDR3 is 11 residues. The V and J ends lost 0 bases and 6 bases respectively, with 2 bases between them. The germline V gene encodes CDR1 GTSNPN and CDR2 SVGIG (reference sequence). The rearrangement joins TRBV30 to TRBJ1-4, with D unclear. Sequenced: PBMCs or T cells enriched from blood (not recorded which). This receptor was obtained from a woman aged 25 to 45 who had recovered from COVID-19. The CDR3, as DNA: TGTGCCTGGAGTGTCGATGAAAAACTGTTTTTT. Encoded protein: CAWSVDEKLFF.